This passage covers 8 T cell receptor beta chains from one sample sequenced in a study of T cells in Graves' hyperthyroidism and ophthalmopathy. Amplification targeted TCR beta CDR3 regions from RNA transcripts. First-round RT-PCR of the TCR CDR3 relied on the HTBI primer set. TCRdb passed the multiplex PCR reads through MiXCR, listing each CDR3 protein once. Of hundreds of thousands of distinct CDR3 sequences listed, about 25% are singletons. Sequenced: blood. The source of these receptors is a man aged 40-55 years with Graves' hyperthyroidism that later progressed to Graves' ophthalmopathy.

This clonotype was seen repeatedly, ten times or more. The V gene is TRBV5-4, the J gene TRBJ2-7; D gene uncertain. CDR1 and CDR2 from the germline V gene are SGHNT and YYREEE (reference sequence). This CDR3 comprises 17 residues. Between the trimmed V and J ends, which lost 2 bases and 3 bases, there was a span of 21 bases. CDR3 loop: CASSFGDTWDKFYEQYF. The CDR3, as DNA: TGTGCCAGCAGCTTTGGAGACACCTGGGATAAGTTCTACGAGCAGTACTTC.

This clonotype was seen ten or more times. The chain couples TRBV15 to TRBJ2-3; perhaps TRBD2 as D (6 bases). The CDR3 consists of 17 residues. Germline V gene lookup returns CDR1 LNHNV and CDR2 YYDKDF (reference sequence). Trimming shortened V by 3 bases and J by 0 bases, and 16 bases separated the two germline ends. The CDR3 region is CATSRRDLATSTDTQYF. DNA for the CDR3: TGTGCCACCAGCAGGAGGGACTTAGCGACTAGCACAGATACGCAGTATTTT.

The chain joins TRBV12-3 or TRBV12-4 to TRBJ2-5, with a weak D call TRBD2 (6 bases). The CDR3 is 13 residues long. The ends were cut back, 7 bases at V and 3 bases at J, with 12 bases in the middle. The CDR3 DNA reads TGTGCCAGCATGCTTGGAGGGGAAGAGACCCAGTACTTC. It translates to CASMLGGEETQYF.

The chain recombines TRBV18 with TRBJ2-2; 8 bases map to TRBD1. Germline trimming cut 3 bases from V and 4 bases from J; bases unmatched to any gene: 7. Germline CDR1 and CDR2: KGHSH and LQKENI. The CDR3 contains 16 residues. This CDR3 is CASSPPGQAGTGELFF. In DNA form, the CDR3 reads TGTGCCAGCTCACCCCCGGGACAGGCAGGCACCGGGGAGCTGTTTTTT.

This clonotype was detected ten times or more. The V call is TRBV18, the J call TRBJ2-7; tentatively, D is TRBD1 (5 bases). Trimming cost V 6 bases and J 6 bases, with 15 bases left between them. This CDR3 has 13 amino acids. Germline CDR1 reads KGHSH; CDR2 reads LQKENI. The CDR3 bases are TGTGCCAGCTCGCAATCCCAGGGTCGCGAGCAGTACTTC. Translating it yields CASSQSQGREQYF.

This clonotype was counted many times. One base away lies a much larger clone, so this may be a sequencing read error. The genes are TRBV6-1 and TRBJ2-2, with D maybe TRBD2 (5 bases). V lost 7 bases to trimming and J lost 3 bases, with 12 bases between them. The CDR3 covers 14 residues. Per the germline V gene, CDR1 is MNHNS and CDR2 is SASEGT. Here the CDR3 reads CASIPGKDTGELFF. DNA of the CDR3: TGTGCCAGCATCCCCGGGAAGGACACCGGGGAGCTGTTTTTT.

This clonotype was detected many times. The genes are TRBV27 and TRBJ2-5; a weak D match, TRBD1 (5 bases). Germline V gene sequence: CDR1 MNHEY, CDR2 SMNVEV (reference sequence). Between the trimmed V and J ends, which lost 6 bases and 5 bases, there was a span of 16 bases. The CDR3 contains 14 residues. CDR3 in DNA: TGTGCCAGCAGCACCATCCAGGGTGGCGAGACCCAGTACTTC. It encodes CASSTIQGGETQYF.

This clonotype was picked up many times. The rearrangement links TRBV7-9 to TRBJ1-5, with D maybe TRBD1 (5 bases). Trimming cost V 3 bases and J 6 bases, with 9 bases left between them. The CDR3 sequence is 13 residues long. Per germline, CDR1 SEHNR and CDR2 FQNEAQ (reference sequence). CDR3 sequence reads: CASSFDTGQPQHF. In DNA, the CDR3 is TGTGCCAGCAGCTTTGACACAGGTCAGCCCCAGCATTTT.